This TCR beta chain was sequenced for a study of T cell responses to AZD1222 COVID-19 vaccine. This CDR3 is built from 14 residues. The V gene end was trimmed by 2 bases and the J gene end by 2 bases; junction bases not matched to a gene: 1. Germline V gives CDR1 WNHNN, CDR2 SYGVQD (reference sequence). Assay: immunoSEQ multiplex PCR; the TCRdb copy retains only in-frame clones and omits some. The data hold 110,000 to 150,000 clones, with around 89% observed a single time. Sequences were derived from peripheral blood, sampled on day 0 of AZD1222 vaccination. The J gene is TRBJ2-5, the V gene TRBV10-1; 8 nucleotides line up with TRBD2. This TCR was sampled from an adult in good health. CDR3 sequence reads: CASSETGGQETQYF. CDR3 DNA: TGCGCCAGCAGTGAGACGGGAGGGCAAGAGACCCAGTACTTC.